The rows below give T cell receptor beta chains drawn from one sample of a study of cytomegalovirus exposure and HLA in healthy donors. TCRdb's table, derived via immunoSEQ multiplex PCR, lists solely in-frame clones and lacks some. The data show about 130,000 clones, about three quarters seen once. Sequenced input: PBMCs. Every receptor here comes from a woman aged 40 to 50 in good health and CMV-seronegative. The CDR3 runs from the conserved cysteine through the conserved F or W. Fields, in order: D gene, clone size, J gene, V gene, CDR3 DNA, CDR3 protein. The D gene is left open where the match is weak. Where a row states a size, it is once, few, many or the class of an expanded clone; other rows omit it.

D gene: TRBD2; clone size: few; J gene: TRBJ2-7; V gene: TRBV6-1; CDR3 DNA: TGTGCCAGCAGTGAAGCTAGCGGGAGCTCCTACGAGCAGTACTTC; CDR3 protein: CASSEASGSSYEQYF
D gene: TRBD1; clone size: once; J gene: TRBJ1-2; V gene: TRBV10-3; CDR3 DNA: TGTGCCATCAGGCCGGGACAGGGGGACTATGGCTACACCTTC; CDR3 protein: CAIRPGQGDYGYTF
D gene: .; clone size: few; J gene: TRBJ1-1; V gene: TRBV19; CDR3 DNA: TGTGCCAGTAGTATACGAGGGCAAAAAAGCACTGAAGCTTTCTTT; CDR3 protein: CASSIRGQKSTEAFF
D gene: .; clone size: .; J gene: TRBJ2-3; V gene: TRBV28; CDR3 DNA: TGTGCCAGCAGTCCTCCCGCGGGGGCGAATACGCAGTATTTT; CDR3 protein: CASSPPAGANTQYF
D gene: TRBD2; clone size: .; J gene: TRBJ2-7; V gene: TRBV28; CDR3 DNA: TGTGCCAGCAGTTTAGCGGGGCTAGCGGGAGTAGAGGAGCAGTACTTC; CDR3 protein: CASSLAGLAGVEEQYF
D gene: .; clone size: .; J gene: TRBJ2-3; V gene: TRBV6-1; CDR3 DNA: TGTGCCAGCAGTAAAGCGGGACAGGTATCCACAGATACGCAGTATTTT; CDR3 protein: CASSKAGQVSTDTQYF
D gene: .; clone size: .; J gene: TRBJ2-1; V gene: TRBV6-4; CDR3 DNA: TGTGCCAGCAGTGAGGGGGGGGGCCTGAATGAGCAGTTCTTC; CDR3 protein: CASSEGGGLNEQFF
D gene: .; clone size: .; J gene: TRBJ2-6; V gene: TRBV30; CDR3 DNA: TGTGCCTGGAGTGTACCCCTATCGGGTTTACACTCTGGGGCCAACGGCCTGACTTTC; CDR3 protein: CAWSVPLSGLHSGANGLTF
D gene: .; clone size: .; J gene: TRBJ1-1; V gene: TRBV5-6; CDR3 DNA: TGTGCCAGCAGCTTGTTGGCAGGGCAGTATGAAGCTTTCTTT; CDR3 protein: CASSLLAGQYEAFF
D gene: .; clone size: few; J gene: TRBJ2-2; V gene: TRBV5-6; CDR3 DNA: TGTGCCAGCAGCTTGGGAGACAGGAACACCGGGGAGCTGTTTTTT; CDR3 protein: CASSLGDRNTGELFF
D gene: TRBD2; clone size: few; J gene: TRBJ2-1; V gene: TRBV10-3; CDR3 DNA: TGTGCCATCAGTAGAGGGACTAGCGGTATGTACAATGAGCAGTTCTTC; CDR3 protein: CAISRGTSGMYNEQFF
D gene: TRBD1; clone size: .; J gene: TRBJ2-3; V gene: TRBV30; CDR3 DNA: TGTGCCTGGAGTCCTTATTTGACAGGGGGCACAGATACGCAGTATTTT; CDR3 protein: CAWSPYLTGGTDTQYF
D gene: .; clone size: once; J gene: TRBJ2-7; V gene: TRBV5-1; CDR3 DNA: TGCGCCAGCAGCTCGTCCAGGGGAGACGAGCAGTACTTC; CDR3 protein: CASSSSRGDEQYF
D gene: .; clone size: medium-sized; J gene: TRBJ1-2; V gene: TRBV27; CDR3 DNA: TGTGCCAGCAGCCCCGCCGGGGAAAATGGCTACACCTTC; CDR3 protein: CASSPAGENGYTF
D gene: TRBD1; clone size: .; J gene: TRBJ2-1; V gene: TRBV28; CDR3 DNA: TGTGCCAGCAGCTTCGGGACAGGGGCCTACAATGAGCAGTTCTTC; CDR3 protein: CASSFGTGAYNEQFF
D gene: TRBD2; clone size: .; J gene: TRBJ2-1; V gene: TRBV7-9; CDR3 DNA: TGTGCCAGCAGCGCAACTAGCGGGGGCCCATGGGGAGAGCAGTTCTTC; CDR3 protein: CASSATSGGPWGEQFF
D gene: .; clone size: .; J gene: TRBJ2-2; V gene: TRBV5-1; CDR3 DNA: TGCGCCAGCAGTACTGCGAACACCGGGGAGCTGTTTTTT; CDR3 protein: CASSTANTGELFF
D gene: .; clone size: .; J gene: TRBJ2-6; V gene: TRBV5-5; CDR3 DNA: TGTGCCAGCAGCGGGCACTTTTCGGGGGCCAACGTCCTGACTTTC; CDR3 protein: CASSGHFSGANVLTF
D gene: .; clone size: .; J gene: TRBJ1-4; V gene: TRBV6-5; CDR3 DNA: TGTGCCAGCAGTTACTCGCCGACACCGGCTAATGAAAAACTGTTTTTT; CDR3 protein: CASSYSPTPANEKLFF
D gene: TRBD1; clone size: few; J gene: TRBJ1-2; V gene: TRBV19; CDR3 DNA: TGTGCCAGTAGTAAAGGGGGCAGTAGCTATGGCTACACCTTC; CDR3 protein: CASSKGGSSYGYTF
D gene: .; clone size: .; J gene: TRBJ2-5; V gene: TRBV27; CDR3 DNA: TGTGCCAGCAGCCCACCAGGACTACAAGAGACCCAGTACTTC; CDR3 protein: CASSPPGLQETQYF
D gene: TRBD2; clone size: .; J gene: TRBJ2-5; V gene: TRBV7-3; CDR3 DNA: TGTGCCAGCAGCTTAAGTAGCGGGGCAGAGACCCAGTACTTC; CDR3 protein: CASSLSSGAETQYF
D gene: .; clone size: .; J gene: TRBJ1-3; V gene: TRBV6-5; CDR3 DNA: TGTGCCAGCAGTTATGACCTGGGCAGCTCTGGAAACACCATATATTTT; CDR3 protein: CASSYDLGSSGNTIYF
D gene: .; clone size: .; J gene: TRBJ2-5; V gene: TRBV11-2; CDR3 DNA: TGTGCCAGCAGTTCATGGACAGTCCAAGAGACCCAGTACTTC; CDR3 protein: CASSSWTVQETQYF
D gene: .; clone size: .; J gene: TRBJ2-7; V gene: TRBV30; CDR3 DNA: TGTGCCTGGGTGGACGCAGGGGTAGGCGAGCAGTACTTC; CDR3 protein: CAWVDAGVGEQYF
D gene: TRBD1; clone size: .; J gene: TRBJ2-3; V gene: TRBV9; CDR3 DNA: TGTGCCAGCAGCGCCTCCGGGACAGGGCAGTTCCCAGATACGCAGTATTTT; CDR3 protein: CASSASGTGQFPDTQYF